The sequence of this TCR beta chain was determined in a study of blood T cell repertoires in COVID-19. Germline V CDR1 and CDR2: LGHNA, YNFKEQ. This CDR3 contains 16 residues. Germline trimming cut 4 bases from V and 8 bases from J; bases unmatched to any gene: 8. Clones were sequenced by immunoSEQ multiplex PCR, and TCRdb holds only the in-frame ones, with some missing. Here the sample spans 110,000 to 150,000 clones, around 80% being singletons. The sample consisted of PBMCs or T cells enriched from blood (not recorded which). The chain is built from TRBV4-2 and TRBJ1-6, with 10 nucleotides matching TRBD1. This receptor was identified in a woman between 45 and 65 years old who had recovered from COVID-19. In DNA form, the CDR3 reads TGTGCCAGCAGCCCCCCCTTCGGACAGGGGGATTCACCCCTCCACTTT. Protein sequence: CASSPPFGQGDSPLHF.